This T cell receptor beta chain was captured by sequencing in a study of PD-1 blockade in classical Hodgkin lymphoma. Time point of the sample: cycle 4 day 1 (C4D1), after 6 weeks of nivolumab. Brentuximab vedotin exposure varied, and every patient relapsed after autologous stem cell transplantation. Magnetic negative selection of thawed PBMCs was the method by which CD4+ T cells were purified. Study-wide results and caveats: Baseline TCR diversity was reportedly lower in newly diagnosed patients than in healthy donors. It was reported as lower still in relapsed/refractory patients.

The CDR3 loop spans 16 amino acids. Germline assignment: CDR1 MDHEN and CDR2 SYDVKM. The V and J ends lost 6 bases and 4 bases respectively, with 21 bases between them. As concerns this clone: Its antigen is undetermined.

TCRdb's copy holds only in-frame clones and misses some; the assay was immunoSEQ multiplex PCR. The data show approximately 9,300 clones, with approximately 83% seen just once and about 1.5% held by the top ten. Sample: CD4+ T cells from blood, taken before the fourth cycle of nivolumab. The rearrangement links TRBV28 to TRBJ1-1, with D possibly TRBD1 on 6 matching bases. The clonotype comes from a human donor with classical Hodgkin lymphoma. The CDR3 loop is CASSLQGLLTSTEAFF. CDR3 DNA: TGTGCCAGCAGCTTACAGGGCCTCTTGACCTCCACTGAAGCTTTCTTT.